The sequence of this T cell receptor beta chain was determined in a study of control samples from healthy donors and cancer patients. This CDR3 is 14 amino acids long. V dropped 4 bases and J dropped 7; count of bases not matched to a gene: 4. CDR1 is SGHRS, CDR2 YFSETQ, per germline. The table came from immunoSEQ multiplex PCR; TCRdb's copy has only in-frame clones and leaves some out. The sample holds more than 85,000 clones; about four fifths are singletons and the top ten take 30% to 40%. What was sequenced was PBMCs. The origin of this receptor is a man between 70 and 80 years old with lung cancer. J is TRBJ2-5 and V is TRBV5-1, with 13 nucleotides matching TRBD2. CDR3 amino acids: CASSTGLAGVTQYF. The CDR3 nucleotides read TGCGCCAGCAGCACAGGACTAGCGGGGGTGACCCAGTACTTC.